The 9 T cell receptor beta chains given below trace back to one sample, sequenced in a study of T cell responses to AZD1222 COVID-19 vaccine. Clones were sequenced by immunoSEQ multiplex PCR, and TCRdb holds only the in-frame ones, with some missing. The sample records roughly 100,000 clones, roughly 90% being singletons. The specimen comprised peripheral blood, sampled on day 0 of AZD1222 vaccination. All receptors derive from an adult in good health.

The CDR3 here is CASSQEGRETDHSPLHF. In DNA form, the CDR3 reads TGTGCCAGCAGCCAAGAAGGGAGGGAGACTGATCATTCACCCCTCCACTTT. The chain joins TRBV4-2 to TRBJ1-6; D gene ambiguous. Trimming removed 0 bases from V and 8 bases from J, with 17 bases in between. Germline-derived CDR1 and CDR2 are LGHNA and YNFKEQ. CDR3 length equals 17 residues.

About this clone itself: Other nucleotide sequences from this sample produce the same CDR3. This chain connects TRBV10-3 to TRBJ2-7; D remains ambiguous. Germline CDR1 reads ENHRY; CDR2 reads SYGVKD. V was cut by 3 bases and J by 1 base, with 4 bases left in between. The CDR3 spans 12 residues. The CDR3 reads CAISERSYEQYF. The DNA of the CDR3 is TGTGCCATCAGTGAACGATCCTACGAGCAGTACTTC.

The chain couples TRBV10-3 to TRBJ1-1; D unclear. The germline CDR1 and CDR2 sequences are ENHRY and SYGVKD. Trimming removed 3 bases at V and 7 bases at J, with 6 bases between. The CDR3 totals 11 residues. This CDR3 is CAISDALEAFF. Here the CDR3 DNA reads TGTGCCATCAGTGATGCCCTTGAAGCTTTCTTT.

This chain links TRBV7-9 with TRBJ1-2; D call uncertain. The germline gives CDR1 SEHNR, CDR2 FQNEAQ (reference sequence). CDR3 length: 14 residues. V lost 0 bases and J 2 bases, leaving 7 bases between the germline ends. CDR3 region: CASSLAEINYGYTF. The CDR3 DNA reads as TGTGCCAGCAGCTTAGCGGAGATAAACTATGGCTACACCTTC.

V is TRBV5-6 and J is TRBJ1-2; TRBD1 agrees at 7 bases. This CDR3 has 13 amino acids. Germline CDR1 is SGHDT and CDR2 is YYEEEE. V shed 4 bases, J shed 5 bases, and the junction held 5 bases outside the gene matches. The CDR3 loop reads CASSPQGRYGYTF. The CDR3 nucleotides are TGTGCCAGCAGCCCACAGGGGCGATATGGCTACACCTTC.

The rearrangement links TRBV3-1 (or the pseudogene TRBV3-2) to TRBJ1-5; TRBD1 is a possible D gene (6 bases). Germline V gene lookup returns CDR1 LGHDT and CDR2 YNNKEL (reference sequence). V was pared by 4 bases and J by 5 bases, with 12 bases between. This CDR3 region has 14 residues. CDR3 sequence (DNA): TGTGCCAGCAGCCCCGGGACATCATATCAGCCCCAGCATTTT. Its protein is CASSPGTSYQPQHF.

The chain couples TRBV7-2 to TRBJ1-5; 10 bases agree with TRBD1. Germline CDR1 and CDR2: SGHTA and FQGNSA. J was trimmed by 7 bases and V by 5 bases; bases with no gene match: 5. The CDR3 has 14 amino acids. In nucleotides, the CDR3 is TGTGCCAGCAGCCAAGGGACAGGGGTGCAGCCCCAGCATTTT. Translated: CASSQGTGVQPQHF.

V and J are TRBV9 and TRBJ2-3; no reliable D call. Germline V gene sequence: CDR1 SGDLS, CDR2 YYNGEE. CDR3 length: 12 amino acids. V gave up 4 bases and J gave up 3 bases, with 6 bases separating them. The CDR3 DNA sequence: TGTGCCAGCAGCCCCTATACAGATACGCAGTATTTT. Translated: CASSPYTDTQYF.

The chain is built from TRBV4-3 and TRBJ2-1; TRBD2 matches at 9 bases. CDR3 size: 20 residues. From germline, CDR1 is LGHNA and CDR2 YSLEER. Unmatched junction bases numbered 15, after V lost 0 bases and J lost 3 bases. The CDR3 loop reads CASSQERQGRLAGFYNEQFF. The CDR3 coding sequence is TGCGCCAGCAGCCAAGAGAGGCAGGGGCGTCTAGCGGGATTCTACAATGAGCAGTTCTTC.